Below are 23 T cell receptor beta chains sequenced from a single sample in a study of cytomegalovirus exposure and HLA in healthy donors. Vbeta (60) and Jbeta (13) primers were used in the PCR. Repertoires were generated with immunoSEQ multiplex PCR, while TCRdb's copy carries only in-frame clones and drops some. The table lists approximately 100,000 clones, about 80% of them singletons. Material: PBMCs. The source of these receptors is a man aged 40-49 years in good health and CMV-seronegative.

In its sample, this clone was seen a few times. V and J are TRBV18 and TRBJ1-4, with D tentatively TRBD1 (6 bases). The CDR3 spans 13 residues. Per the germline V gene, CDR1 is KGHSH and CDR2 is LQKENI. V was trimmed by 5 bases and J by 5 bases, leaving 9 bases between them. The CDR3 nucleotides read TGTGCCAGCTCAAAAGGACAGAATGAAAAACTGTTTTTT. Translation gives CASSKGQNEKLFF.

The rearrangement joins TRBV4-2 to TRBJ1-5; D not certain. Germline CDR1 and CDR2: LGHNA and YNFKEQ. This CDR3 region has 13 residues. The germline V and J ends were trimmed by 0 bases and 5 bases, with 5 bases remaining between them. The CDR3 DNA sequence: TGTGCCAGCAGCCAAGATCGGGATCAGCCCCAGCATTTT. Translated: CASSQDRDQPQHF.

The sample holds a few counts of this clone. This chain joins TRBV7-9 and TRBJ1-3; 7 bases match TRBD1. This CDR3 region has 15 residues. Germline CDR1 is SEHNR and CDR2 is FQNEAQ (reference sequence). Losses at the gene ends were 5 bases for V and 3 bases for J; bases not matched to a gene: 7. The CDR3 region has the DNA TGTGCCAGCAGCACGGGACAGAGCATTGGAAACACCATATATTTT. Amino acids: CASSTGQSIGNTIYF.

The rearrangement uses TRBV7-6 and TRBJ1-1; maybe TRBD1 (5 bases). CDR1 is SGHVS and CDR2 is FNYEAQ in the germline V gene. Trimming shortened V by 5 bases and J by 0 bases, and 10 bases separated the two germline ends. The CDR3 consists of 14 residues. In nucleotides, the CDR3 is TGTGCCAGCAGCCTGGACATCATGAACACTGAAGCTTTCTTT. Translating gives CASSLDIMNTEAFF.

The rearrangement links TRBV28 to TRBJ2-5, with 8 bases lining up with TRBD2. CDR3 size: 17 residues. Unmatched junction bases numbered 17, after V lost 6 bases and J lost 5 bases. Looked up from germline, CDR1 is MDHEN and CDR2 is SYDVKM. CDR3 protein: CASSSIHPAGGSETQYF. Here the CDR3 DNA reads TGTGCCAGCAGCTCAATTCACCCGGCGGGGGGTTCGGAGACCCAGTACTTC.

The chain links TRBV28 to TRBJ2-3; 10 bases align to TRBD2. This CDR3 contains 14 residues. The V gene end was trimmed by 8 bases and the J gene end by 0 bases; junction bases not matched to a gene: 2. Germline assignment: CDR1 MDHEN and CDR2 SYDVKM. CDR3 nucleotides: TGTGCCAGCCAGACTAGCGGGAGCACAGATACGCAGTATTTT. Its protein product is CASQTSGSTDTQYF. Combining the CDR3 with reference TRBV28 and TRBJ2-3 gives the whole variable domain DVKVTQSSRYLVKRTGEKVFLECVQDMDHENMFWYRQDPGLGLRLIYFSYDVKMKEKGDIPEGYSVSREKKERFSLILESASTNQTSMYLCASQTSGSTDTQYFGPGTRLTVL.

This chain connects TRBV11-1 to TRBJ2-3; TRBD1 agrees at 8 bases. With V trimmed by 5 bases and J by 1 base, 11 bases remained unmatched. The CDR3 sequence is 17 residues long. CDR1 is SGHAT and CDR2 is FQDESV in the germline V gene (reference sequence). In DNA form, the CDR3 reads TGTGCCAGCAGCAAACTGACAGGGGCGCTGCGCACAGATACGCAGTATTTT. It translates to CASSKLTGALRTDTQYF. Combining the CDR3 with reference TRBV11-1 and TRBJ2-3 gives the whole variable domain EAEVAQSPRYKITEKSQAVAFWCDPISGHATLYWYRQILGQGPELLVQFQDESVVDDSQLPKDRFSAERLKGVDSTLKIQPAELGDSAMYLCASSKLTGALRTDTQYFGPGTRLTVL.

In its sample, this clone was seen a few times. The chain carries TRBV5-1 and TRBJ1-2, with a tentative D call TRBD1 (5 bases). Germline V gene lookup returns CDR1 SGHRS and CDR2 YFSETQ. The V end lost 1 base, the J end lost 7 bases, and 14 bases lay between the germline ends. This CDR3 is built from 14 residues. For the CDR3, the DNA is TGCGCCAGCAGCTTGAGGGGCGTATCTGCTGGCTACACCTTC. It yields the protein CASSLRGVSAGYTF. Filled out from reference TRBV5-1 and TRBJ1-2, the complete variable domain reads KAGVTQTPRYLIKTRGQQVTLSCSPISGHRSVSWYQQTPGQGLQFLFEYFSETQRNKGNFPGRFSGRQFSNSRSEMNVSTLELGDSALYLCASSLRGVSAGYTFGSGTRLTVV.

The rearrangement uses TRBV7-9 and TRBJ1-2; 7 nucleotides match TRBD1. The CDR3 extends over 12 amino acids. After removal of 3 bases from V and 8 bases from J, the junction contained 3 bases not matched to a gene. Germline V CDR1 and CDR2: SEHNR, FQNEAQ (reference sequence). The CDR3 reads CASSLDRRGYTF. CDR3 sequence (DNA): TGTGCCAGCAGCTTGGACAGGAGAGGCTACACCTTC.

There are a few counts of this clone. The CDR3 bases are TGTGCCAGCAGCCCATTTAGAGGGTTGGGCGGCTCTGGAAACACCATATATTTT. The encoded protein is CASSPFRGLGGSGNTIYF. The chain recombines TRBV11-2 with TRBJ1-3; no clear D. CDR1 is SGHAT, CDR2 FQNNGV, per germline. This CDR3 is built from 18 residues. Trimming cost V 5 bases and J 0 bases, with 20 bases left between them.

This clone was detected only a few times. The chain is built from TRBV10-1 and TRBJ2-1; 9 nucleotides align to TRBD1. J was trimmed by 9 bases and V by 2 bases; bases with no gene match: 8. This CDR3 is 15 amino acids long. Looked up from germline, CDR1 is WNHNN and CDR2 is SYGVQD (reference sequence). CDR3 loop: CASSERPGQGGEQFF. The CDR3 DNA reads as TGCGCCAGCAGTGAGCGACCGGGACAGGGCGGTGAGCAGTTCTTC.

The chain combines TRBV6-5 with TRBJ1-5; 7 bases agree with TRBD1. This CDR3 has 15 amino acids. V was clipped by 4 bases and J by 4 bases; unmatched bases: 7. CDR1 and CDR2 (germline): MNHEY, SVGAGI. The DNA for the CDR3 is TGTGCCAGCAGTTCATCGGACAGGTGGAATCAGCCCCAGCATTTT. Its translation: CASSSSDRWNQPQHF.

This clone was detected only a few times. The V and J genes are TRBV12-5 and TRBJ2-7; D is unresolved. V was pared by 5 bases and J by 9 bases, with 14 bases between. The CDR3 loop spans 12 amino acids. Germline CDR1 LGHNT, CDR2 FRNRAP. This chain's CDR3 is CASGGDVSWQYF. The CDR3 DNA reads as TGTGCTAGTGGTGGAGACGTCTCGTGGCAGTACTTC.

A few counts support this clone. CDR3 DNA sequence: TGTGCCAGCACCCCACGCCAACTCCAAGAGCAGTTCTTC. Protein product: CASTPRQLQEQFF. The chain is built from TRBV5-6 and TRBJ2-1; D remains ambiguous. Germline V gene data show CDR1 as SGHDT and CDR2 as YYEEEE. CDR3 length: 13 residues. V lost 6 bases, J lost 10 bases, and 17 bases lay in between.

CDR3: CASSGGGTGNEQFF. The CDR3 DNA reads as TGCGCCAGCAGCGGCGGGGGGACTGGTAATGAGCAGTTCTTC. The chain is built from TRBV5-1 and TRBJ2-1; 8 bases line up with TRBD2. Germline assignment: CDR1 SGHRS and CDR2 YFSETQ. The V gene end was trimmed by 4 bases and the J gene end by 7 bases; junction bases not matched to a gene: 7. This CDR3 comprises 14 residues.

The V call is TRBV9, the J call TRBJ2-2; TRBD2 matches at 10 bases. The CDR3 has 18 residues. After removal of 5 bases from V and 4 bases from J, the junction contained 14 bases not matched to a gene. Germline CDR1 SGDLS, CDR2 YYNGEE. CDR3 sequence: CASRGGPSGGAFTGELFF. Here the CDR3 DNA reads TGTGCCAGCAGGGGGGGGCCCAGCGGGGGGGCCTTCACCGGGGAGCTGTTTTTT.

This clone was picked up a small number of times. V is TRBV19 and J is TRBJ1-6, with no clear D. The V end was cut by 5 bases, the J end by 10 bases, with 15 bases between. The CDR3 loop spans 14 amino acids. The germline V gene has CDR1 LNHDA and CDR2 SQIVND (reference sequence). CDR3 region: CASSQRAGGSPLHF. CDR3 nucleotide sequence: TGTGCCAGTAGTCAACGGGCCGGCGGGTCACCCCTCCACTTT.

This sequence joins TRBV5-6 and TRBJ1-6; 8 positions agree with TRBD1. Germline V gene sequence: CDR1 SGHDT, CDR2 YYEEEE. The V segment lost 0 bases and the J segment 9 bases; nucleotides outside the gene matches: 8. This CDR3 is built from 16 residues. The CDR3 loop is CASSLGGRGLFSPLHF. CDR3 sequence (DNA): TGTGCCAGCAGCTTGGGAGGCAGGGGGCTTTTTTCACCCCTCCACTTT.

On this clone itself: This sample includes further DNA sequences coding for the same CDR3. V gene TRBV7-8 combines with J gene TRBJ1-6, with TRBD1 identical over 7 bases. Germline CDR1 SGHVS, CDR2 FQNEAQ. The J segment lost 10 bases and the V segment lost 4 bases, leaving 10 bases of the junction unmatched. The CDR3 contains 15 residues. CDR3 residues: CASSWLQGVSSPLHF. Here the CDR3 DNA reads TGTGCCAGCAGCTGGCTCCAGGGGGTGAGCTCACCCCTCCACTTT.

This chain uses TRBV18 with TRBJ1-1, with D perhaps TRBD1 (6 bases). Germline-derived CDR1 and CDR2 are KGHSH and LQKENI. There are 14 residues in the CDR3. V lost 3 bases and J lost 1, with 9 bases in between. CDR3 in DNA: TGTGCCAGCTCACCCGTACAGGGGAACACTGAAGCTTTCTTT. It specifies CASSPVQGNTEAFF.

This clone was recorded a few times. V usage is TRBV18 and J usage is TRBJ2-1; D might be TRBD1 (5 bases). The CDR3 has 16 amino acids. Trimming stripped 2 bases from V and 8 bases from J, with 19 bases between. The germline CDR1 and CDR2 sequences are KGHSH and LQKENI. CDR3 bases: TGTGCCAGCTCACCAATAATAGGGGATCGTGCCGATGAGCAGTTCTTC. It encodes CASSPIIGDRADEQFF. The full variable domain, completed using reference TRBV18 and TRBJ2-1, is NAGVMQNPRHLVRRRGQEARLRCSPMKGHSHVYWYRQLPEEGLKFMVYLQKENIIDESGMPKERFSAEFPKEGPSILRIQQVVRGDSAAYFCASSPIIGDRADEQFFGPGTRLTVL.

This chain connects TRBV4-1 to TRBJ1-5; 10 bases agree with TRBD1. There are 22 residues in the CDR3. Germline CDR1 is MGHRA and CDR2 is YSYEKL. V shed 3 bases, J shed 2 bases, and the junction held 22 bases outside the gene matches. CDR3 sequence: CASSHGLMAPGQGSGGNQPQHF. The DNA for the CDR3 is TGCGCCAGCAGCCATGGGCTTATGGCGCCGGGACAGGGGTCGGGGGGCAATCAGCCCCAGCATTTT.

The chain links TRBV7-2 to TRBJ2-1, with 7 bases that match TRBD2. After removal of 7 bases from V and 1 base from J, the junction contained 4 bases not matched to a gene. CDR1 and CDR2 from the germline V gene are SGHTA and FQGNSA. CDR3 size: 14 residues. The chain's CDR3 is CASTDGGSYNEQFF. The DNA for the CDR3 is TGTGCCAGCACCGACGGGGGGTCCTACAATGAGCAGTTCTTC.